This TCR beta chain was documented in a study of cytomegalovirus exposure and HLA in healthy donors listed by TCRdb under 2017. Background for the entire study: An earlier analysis of approximately 550 of the donors reported 250 to 300 Gb of sequence data and some 120 million unique TCR beta sequences from roughly 200 million T cells. An early release that covered roughly 600 HLA-typed donors contained approximately 300 gigabases of sequencing data and approximately 85 million unique TCR sequences. Of the 398 genotyped donors, around 81% fell in the genetic ancestry cluster associated with self-reported Caucasian donors. The study aimed to test whether cataloging public T cell receptors could reveal signatures of past pathogen exposure. The study profiled the T cell repertoires of around 700 subjects by immunosequencing and related them to cytomegalovirus serostatus. Besides the first cohort of roughly 640 subjects, a separate validation cohort made up of some 110 different subjects was used. To predict cytomegalovirus infection status, the study brought together high-throughput TCR immunosequencing, statistical association of individual TCRs with disease status, and machine learning. A later analysis re-examined previously published TCR beta repertoires from roughly 720 donors and added high-resolution HLA genotyping to investigate patterns of TCR occurrence. In the later analysis, no new phenotypic data were used to find candidate immune exposures; instead, reliance was placed on TCR beta sequences and their occurrence across donors. An earlier analysis of approximately 500 of the donors applied high-throughput TCR beta sequencing to assess whether each TCR beta V gene segment acted as functional or pseudogenic. Alongside the repertoire data, information on donor age, sex, ethnicity and CMV serostatus was compiled. Genome-wide SNP genotypes for about 65% of the 666 donors were used in a later genetic analysis, which treated that subset as a discovery cohort. All discovery cohort repertoires had been generated using a single sequencing platform. Both class I and class II loci were covered by HLA typing, at four-digit resolution. Typing coverage varied by locus: roughly 620-630 donors for A, B, C, DRB1 and DQB1; approximately 560 for DQA1; nearly 610 for DPA1; around 450 for DPB1. Because of strong linkage in the cohort, 5 or 6 DR-DQ haplotypes were treated as single units for association and clustering. Across 300 to 500 genotyped donors of the cohort, an average of 235,054 unique TCR beta nucleotide sequences per donor were sequenced, and roughly 20% of those sequences were non-productive.

The cohort consisted of 600 or so healthy bone marrow donors. Cohort members were all nominally healthy when sampled, although unrecorded immune exposures were likely present. The donor was CMV seropositive and was included in the group of 250 to 350 seropositive cohort members. Every donor gave a peripheral blood sample, and the peripheral blood mononuclear cells from that sample were used for TCR beta sequencing. The Qiagen DNeasy Blood Extraction Kit was used to extract genomic DNA from the blood cell samples. In its sample, this clone was seen a few times. It lacks a known antigen. No much larger clone exists at a distance of one base, and base qualities are not known. Broader findings and caveats from the paper: Because counts were too low, about 15 rarely observed V segments, including chromosome 9 orphons, were left out of the earlier analysis of 587 of the donors. The authors suggested that the approach could potentially be generalized to other disease states and immunological phenotypes. A further reported finding was that TCR beta sequences accurately predicted the HLA-A and HLA-B alleles for most subjects in the first cohort. A later analysis found that TCR association rates varied across HLA loci, with DRB1 alleles showing the most associated TCRs and HLA-C alleles the fewest. In vitro tests confirmed that a few of the cytomegalovirus-associated TCR beta chains recognize cytomegalovirus antigens. In a later analysis, several top co-occurrence clusters were reported to appear linked to parvovirus B19, influenza, CMV and Epstein-Barr virus. In a later genetic analysis, a missense DCLRE1C variant was associated with V-gene and J-gene trimming of TCR beta chains, and the association was replicated in an independent cohort. The classifier was reported to diagnose cytomegalovirus status with high specificity and sensitivity in both the original cohort and the validation cohort. Roughly uniform sequencing depth across donors was assumed in presence/absence analyses, although this assumption may not hold. In the study, around 150 TCR beta chains were listed as associated with cytomegalovirus. A later analysis found that most CMV-associated TCR beta chains appeared HLA-restricted, with HLA associations seemingly driven largely by CMV exposure. Some IMGT-functional V segments, including TRBV6-2 and TRBV6-3, could not be told apart with the 87-base-pair reads, so those segments were excluded. According to a later genetic analysis, donors in an Asian-associated ancestry cluster had fewer N-insertions in productive TCRs than the approximately 650-donor mean. Assigning TCR associations to individual alleles was difficult when HLA alleles, especially DR and DQ, strongly co-occurred. This cohort had only TCR beta chains sequenced, and the lack of alpha or paired-chain data limited which features could be detected. Across donors, most TCR sequences were observed very rarely, whereas some public TCRs were present in many individuals. In a later analysis, HLA-associated TCR beta chains were found to be more clonally expanded and to have lower generation probabilities than equally common non-associated chains. Specific HLA alleles were associated with 15,000 to 20,000 TCR beta sequences at a false discovery rate of 0.05 in a later analysis. A group of highly shared sequence variants was considered likely to be a technical artifact of the sequencing pipeline. The only immune exposure information available for the cohort was CMV serostatus. Because HLA typing was unavailable for some donors at each locus, only the typed subset was used in association tests. Correlated functional status among segregating V segments might be attributable to linkage disequilibrium, but an unknown experimental factor could not be ruled out. An earlier analysis of approximately 590 of the donors showed that most TCR beta V segments appeared in productive rearrangements either about 90% or about 30% of the time, which broadly matched IMGT annotations.

Library method: the immunoSEQ multiplex PCR assay. A mixture of 60 forward primers for TCR Vbeta segments and 13 reverse primers for TCR Jbeta segments was used in the multiplex PCR. The CDR3 region of rearranged TCR beta genes was amplified from genomic DNA by a multiplex PCR assay. Amplified TCR beta libraries were sequenced as 87-base-pair reads on the Illumina HiSeq System. The published analysis was carried out like this. A later analysis tallied 70 million to 100 million unique TCR beta chains across the approximately 670 repertoires, and some 12 million of those chains were shared by two or more donors. Raw reads were error-corrected and collapsed into unique sequences by a nearest-neighbor algorithm in which closely related sequences were merged to remove PCR and sequencing errors. CDR3 sequences were aligned to IMGT reference sequences to assign V, D and J gene segments. For a sequence to be retained, at least a six-nucleotide match to both a V gene segment and a J gene segment was required. Rearrangements were called productive when the CDR3 lacked stop codons and stayed in frame with V and J; all others were non-productive. CDR3 was defined according to IMGT convention as the region running from the second conserved V-encoded cysteine to the conserved J-encoded phenylalanine. Sequences without an unambiguous match to a single V gene segment were excluded from the earlier analysis of almost 600 of the donors. An earlier analysis of over 450 of the donors classified V segments as functional when productive rearrangements were above 56.7% and as segregating when the standard deviation between donors was above 5%. A statistical classification framework was built for diagnosing cytomegalovirus status from the catalog of TCR beta chain sequences. In a later analysis, TCR nucleotide sequences were compared against IMGT/GENE-DB human TR gene sequences so that V and J genes could be assigned. The TCRdist pipeline was used in a later analysis to assign CDR3 sequences and most-parsimonious VDJ recombination scenarios. In a later analysis, each TCR beta chain was defined by its CDR3 amino acid sequence together with its V-gene family, and reads without a unique V-gene family were excluded. As a way to deal with suspected cross-contamination and a sequencing artifact, a later analysis dropped 592 nucleotide sequences that were highly shared and had low generation probability. A later analysis calculated a clonal expansion index for each public chain from normalized within-repertoire ranks of inferred template counts. In a later analysis, generation probabilities were computed using a VDJ recombination model fitted to out-of-frame rearrangements, and the results were checked against IGoR. A later analysis scored TCR-TCR, TCR-HLA and TCR-CMV co-occurrence with hypergeometric tests, applying a repertoire-size bias correction to TCR pairs. To estimate false discovery rates, a later analysis permuted the HLA or CMV assignments 20 times. In a later analysis, co-occurring TCRs were grouped using DBSCAN, with TCRdist sequence similarity added in when clustering inside HLA-allele-positive subsets. Repertoires with fewer than 30,000 or more than 120,000 public chains were left out of co-occurrence clustering, as were five repertoires with anomalous nucleotide sharing. What TCRdb holds here is the immuneACCESS table cut down to in-frame rearrangements. Part of the clones is not present; checked against another copy, under half of the missing clones reflect an unresolved V gene, and the others are unexplained. The V and J calls and clone size were taken over from that table, and D and trimming were inferred from the DNA. The sample records 95,000 to 150,000 clones, under 90% of which are singletons. 7.5% to 9% of the sample is taken by the ten largest.

Including cysteine and phenylalanine, the CDR3 has 13 amino acids. Just CDR3 DNA is preserved here, 39 bases in frame from base 1. Trimming removed 5 bases from V and 5 bases from J, leaving 10 bases between the germline ends. CDR1 and CDR2 (MDHEN, SYDVKM) derive from the germline V gene. This chain joins TRBV28 to TRBJ1-5; a tentative D match to TRBD1 spans 5 bases. The receptor's source is a female donor in good health and CMV-seropositive. Material: PBMCs. The CDR3 is CASSLGVDQPQHF. The base sequence is TGTGCCAGCAGTCTAGGGGTTGATCAGCCCCAGCATTTT.